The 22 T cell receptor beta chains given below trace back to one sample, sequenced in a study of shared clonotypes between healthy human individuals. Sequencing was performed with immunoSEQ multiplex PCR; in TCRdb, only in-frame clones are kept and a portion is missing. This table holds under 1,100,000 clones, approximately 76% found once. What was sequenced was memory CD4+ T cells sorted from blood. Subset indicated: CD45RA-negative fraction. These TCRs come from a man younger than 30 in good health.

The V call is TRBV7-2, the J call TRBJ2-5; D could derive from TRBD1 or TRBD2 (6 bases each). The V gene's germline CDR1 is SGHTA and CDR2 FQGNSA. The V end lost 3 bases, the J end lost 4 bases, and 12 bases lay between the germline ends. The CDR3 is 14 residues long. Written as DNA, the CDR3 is TGTGCCAGCAGCTTCGGCCGGGGGCGAGAGACCCAGTACTTC. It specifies CASSFGRGRETQYF.

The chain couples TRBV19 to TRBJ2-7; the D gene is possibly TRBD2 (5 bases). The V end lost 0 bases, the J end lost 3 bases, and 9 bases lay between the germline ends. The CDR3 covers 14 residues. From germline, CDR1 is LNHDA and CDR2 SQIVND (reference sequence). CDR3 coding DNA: TGTGCCAGTAGTATAGATCGGGGAAGCTACGAGCAGTACTTC. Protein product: CASSIDRGSYEQYF.

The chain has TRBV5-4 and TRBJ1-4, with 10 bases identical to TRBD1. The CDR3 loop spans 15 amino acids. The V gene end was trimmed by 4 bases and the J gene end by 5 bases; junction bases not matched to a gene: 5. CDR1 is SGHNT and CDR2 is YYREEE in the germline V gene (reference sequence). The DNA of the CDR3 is TGTGCCAGCAGCATGATGGGACAGGGGAATGAAAAACTGTTTTTT. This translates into CASSMMGQGNEKLFF.

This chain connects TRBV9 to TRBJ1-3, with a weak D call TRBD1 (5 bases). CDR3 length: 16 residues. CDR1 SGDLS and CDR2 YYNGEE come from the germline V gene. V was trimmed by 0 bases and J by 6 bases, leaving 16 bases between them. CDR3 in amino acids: CASSVATAGRPNTIYF. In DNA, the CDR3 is TGTGCCAGCAGCGTAGCTACGGCAGGGCGTCCAAACACCATATATTTT.

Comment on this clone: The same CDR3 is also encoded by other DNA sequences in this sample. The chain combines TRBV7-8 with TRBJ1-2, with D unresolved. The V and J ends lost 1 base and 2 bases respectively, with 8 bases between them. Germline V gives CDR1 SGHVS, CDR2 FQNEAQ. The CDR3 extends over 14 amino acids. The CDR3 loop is CASSLGAGNYGYTF. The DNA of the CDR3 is TGTGCCAGCAGCTTAGGGGCAGGAAACTATGGCTACACCTTC.

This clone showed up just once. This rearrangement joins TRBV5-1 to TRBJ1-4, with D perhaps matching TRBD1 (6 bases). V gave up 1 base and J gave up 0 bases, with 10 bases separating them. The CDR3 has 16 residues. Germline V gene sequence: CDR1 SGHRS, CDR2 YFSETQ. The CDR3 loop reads CASSLQGTATNEKLFF. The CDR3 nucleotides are TGCGCCAGCAGCTTGCAGGGGACGGCAACTAATGAAAAACTGTTTTTT.

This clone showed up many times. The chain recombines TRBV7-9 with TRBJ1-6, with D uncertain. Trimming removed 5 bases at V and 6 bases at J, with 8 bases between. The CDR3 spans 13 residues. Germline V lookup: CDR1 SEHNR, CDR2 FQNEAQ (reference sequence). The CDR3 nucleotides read TGTGCCAGCAGCCCCCTCAGTAATTCACCCCTCCACTTT. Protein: CASSPLSNSPLHF.

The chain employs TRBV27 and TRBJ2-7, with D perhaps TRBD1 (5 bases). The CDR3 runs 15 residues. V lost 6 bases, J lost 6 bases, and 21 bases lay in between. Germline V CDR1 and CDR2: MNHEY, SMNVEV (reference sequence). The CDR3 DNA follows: TGTGCCAGCAGCCCCGTTCTGGCAGGGCGGTCCGAGCAGTACTTC. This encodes CASSPVLAGRSEQYF.

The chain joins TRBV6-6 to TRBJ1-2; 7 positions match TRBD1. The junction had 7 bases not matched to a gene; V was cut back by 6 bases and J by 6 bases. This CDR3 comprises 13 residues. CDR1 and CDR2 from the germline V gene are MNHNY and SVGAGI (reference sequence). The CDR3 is CASRYTGENGYTF. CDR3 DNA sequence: TGTGCCAGCAGATATACAGGGGAGAATGGCTACACCTTC.

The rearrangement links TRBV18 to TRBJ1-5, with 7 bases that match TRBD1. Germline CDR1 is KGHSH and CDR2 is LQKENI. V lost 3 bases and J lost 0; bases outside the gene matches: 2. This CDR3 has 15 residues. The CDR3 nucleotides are TGTGCCAGCTCACCGGGACAGCTTAGCAATCAGCCCCAGCATTTT. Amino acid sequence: CASSPGQLSNQPQHF.

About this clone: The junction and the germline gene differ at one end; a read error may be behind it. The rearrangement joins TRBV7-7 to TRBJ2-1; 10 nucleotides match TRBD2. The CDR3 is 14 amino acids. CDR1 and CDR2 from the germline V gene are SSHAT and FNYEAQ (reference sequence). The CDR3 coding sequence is TGTGCTAGCAGCCGCAGCGGGGGGGCCAATGAGCAGTTCTTC. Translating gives CASSRSGGANEQFF.

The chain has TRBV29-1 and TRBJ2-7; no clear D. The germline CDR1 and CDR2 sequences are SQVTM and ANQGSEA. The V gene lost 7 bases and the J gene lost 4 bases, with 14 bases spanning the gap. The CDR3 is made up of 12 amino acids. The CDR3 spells CSGKSGQYEQYF. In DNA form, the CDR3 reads TGCAGCGGAAAATCTGGGCAATACGAGCAGTACTTC.

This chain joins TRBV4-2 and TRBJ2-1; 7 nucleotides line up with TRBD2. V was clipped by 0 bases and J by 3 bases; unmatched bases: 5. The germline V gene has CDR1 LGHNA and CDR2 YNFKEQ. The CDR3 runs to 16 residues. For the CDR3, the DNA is TGTGCCAGCAGCCAAGATGTGGGGGGGAGCTACAATGAGCAGTTCTTC. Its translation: CASSQDVGGSYNEQFF.

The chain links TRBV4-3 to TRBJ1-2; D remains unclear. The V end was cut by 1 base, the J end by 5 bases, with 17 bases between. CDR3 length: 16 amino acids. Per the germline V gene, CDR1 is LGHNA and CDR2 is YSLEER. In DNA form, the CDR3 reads TGCGCCAGCAGCCAAGCCCGAGGGTATACCCATTATGGCTACACCTTC. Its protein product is CASSQARGYTHYGYTF.

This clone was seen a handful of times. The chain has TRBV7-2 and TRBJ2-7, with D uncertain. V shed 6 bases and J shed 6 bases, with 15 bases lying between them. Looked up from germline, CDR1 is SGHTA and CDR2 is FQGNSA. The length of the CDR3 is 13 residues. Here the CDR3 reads CASRSAGLAEQYF. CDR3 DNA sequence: TGTGCCAGCAGGTCAGCAGGATTAGCCGAGCAGTACTTC. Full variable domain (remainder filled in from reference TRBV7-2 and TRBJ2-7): GAGVSQSPSNKVTEKGKDVELRCDPISGHTALYWYRQSLGQGLEFLIYFQGNSAPDKSGLPSDRFSAERTGGSVSTLTIQRTQQEDSAVYLCASRSAGLAEQYFGPGTRLTVT.

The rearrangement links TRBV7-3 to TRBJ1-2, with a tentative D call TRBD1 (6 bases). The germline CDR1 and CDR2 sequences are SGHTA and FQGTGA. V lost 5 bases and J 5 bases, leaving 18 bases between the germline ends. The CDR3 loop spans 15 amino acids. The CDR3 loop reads CASSRNPGTPYGYTF. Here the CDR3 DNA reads TGTGCCAGCAGCCGTAATCCCGGGACACCTTATGGCTACACCTTC.

CDR3 amino acids: CASNTRGLQETQYF. As DNA, the CDR3 is TGTGCCAGCAACACGAGGGGGCTACAAGAGACCCAGTACTTC. V is TRBV11-2 and J is TRBJ2-5; 7 bases agree with TRBD1. Germline CDR1 and CDR2: SGHAT and FQNNGV. Trimming cost V 7 bases and J 2 bases; bases outside gene matches: 7. The CDR3 has 14 amino acids.

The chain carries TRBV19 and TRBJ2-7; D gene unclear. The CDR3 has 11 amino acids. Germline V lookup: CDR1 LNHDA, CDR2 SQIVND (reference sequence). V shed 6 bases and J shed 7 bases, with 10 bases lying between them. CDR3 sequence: CASSDAREQYF. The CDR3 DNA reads TGTGCCAGTAGCGACGCCAGGGAGCAGTACTTC.

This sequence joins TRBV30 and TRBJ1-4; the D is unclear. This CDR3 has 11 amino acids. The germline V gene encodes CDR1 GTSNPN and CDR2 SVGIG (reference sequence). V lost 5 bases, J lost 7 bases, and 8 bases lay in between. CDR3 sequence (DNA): TGTGCCTGGGAGCTAGGTGAAAAACTGTTTTTT. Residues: CAWELGEKLFF.

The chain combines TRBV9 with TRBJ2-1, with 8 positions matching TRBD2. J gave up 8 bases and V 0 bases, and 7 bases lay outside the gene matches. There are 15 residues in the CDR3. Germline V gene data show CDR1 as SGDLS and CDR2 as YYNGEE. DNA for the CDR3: TGTGCCAGCAGCGTAGACCCACTAGCGGTCCATGAGCAGTTCTTC. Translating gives CASSVDPLAVHEQFF. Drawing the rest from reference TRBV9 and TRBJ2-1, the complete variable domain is DSGVTQTPKHLITATGQRVTLRCSPRSGDLSVYWYQQSLDQGLQFLIQYYNGEERAKGNILERFSAQQFPDLHSELNLSSLELGDSALYFCASSVDPLAVHEQFFGPGTRLTVL.

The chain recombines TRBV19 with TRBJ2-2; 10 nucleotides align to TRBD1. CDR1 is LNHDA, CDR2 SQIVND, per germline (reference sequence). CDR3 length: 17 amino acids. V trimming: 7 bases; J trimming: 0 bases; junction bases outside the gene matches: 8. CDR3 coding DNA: TGTGCCAGTATCCGTCATGGACAGGGGGCGAACACCGGGGAGCTGTTTTTT. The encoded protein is CASIRHGQGANTGELFF.

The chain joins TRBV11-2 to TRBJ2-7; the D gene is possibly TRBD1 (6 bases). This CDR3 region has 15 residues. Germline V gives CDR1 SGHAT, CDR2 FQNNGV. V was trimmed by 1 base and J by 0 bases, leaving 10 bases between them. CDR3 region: CASSLGTARSYEQYF. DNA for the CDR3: TGTGCCAGCAGCTTAGGGACAGCCCGCTCCTACGAGCAGTACTTC.